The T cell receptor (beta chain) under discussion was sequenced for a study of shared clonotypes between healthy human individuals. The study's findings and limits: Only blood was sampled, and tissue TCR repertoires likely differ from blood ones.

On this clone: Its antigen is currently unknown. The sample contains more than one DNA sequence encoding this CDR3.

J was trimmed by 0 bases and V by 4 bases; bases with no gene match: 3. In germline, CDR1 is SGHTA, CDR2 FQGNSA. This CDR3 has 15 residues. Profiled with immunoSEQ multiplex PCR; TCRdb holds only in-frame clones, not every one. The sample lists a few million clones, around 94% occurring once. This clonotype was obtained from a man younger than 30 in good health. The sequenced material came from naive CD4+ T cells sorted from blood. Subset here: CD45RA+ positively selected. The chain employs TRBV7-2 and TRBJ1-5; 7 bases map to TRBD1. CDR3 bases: TGTGCCAGCAGCTCGACAGGGTATAGCAATCAGCCCCAGCATTTT. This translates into CASSSTGYSNQPQHF.